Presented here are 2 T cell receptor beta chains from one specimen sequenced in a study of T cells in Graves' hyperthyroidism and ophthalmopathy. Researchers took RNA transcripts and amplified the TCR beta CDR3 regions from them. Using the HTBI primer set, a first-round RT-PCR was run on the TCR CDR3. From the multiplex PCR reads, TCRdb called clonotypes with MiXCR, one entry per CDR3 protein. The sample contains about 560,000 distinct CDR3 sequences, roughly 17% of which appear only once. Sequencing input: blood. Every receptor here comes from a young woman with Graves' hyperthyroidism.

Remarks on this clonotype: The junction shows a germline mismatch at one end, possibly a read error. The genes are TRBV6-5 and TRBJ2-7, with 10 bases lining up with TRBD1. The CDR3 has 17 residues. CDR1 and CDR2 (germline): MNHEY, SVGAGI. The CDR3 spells CASSYWTPGQGTYEQCF. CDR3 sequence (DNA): TGTGCCAGCAGTTATTGGACACCGGGACAGGGGACCTACGAGCAGTGCTTC.

CDR3 amino acids: CASTPGGTMNTEAFF. The CDR3 DNA sequence: TGTGCCAGTACCCCAGGGGGAACTATGAACACTGAAGCTTTCTTT. The chain joins TRBV19 to TRBJ1-1, with 7 bases lining up with TRBD1. From germline, CDR1 is LNHDA and CDR2 SQIVND (reference sequence). The CDR3 is made up of 15 amino acids. V was clipped by 7 bases and J by 0 bases; unmatched bases: 8.